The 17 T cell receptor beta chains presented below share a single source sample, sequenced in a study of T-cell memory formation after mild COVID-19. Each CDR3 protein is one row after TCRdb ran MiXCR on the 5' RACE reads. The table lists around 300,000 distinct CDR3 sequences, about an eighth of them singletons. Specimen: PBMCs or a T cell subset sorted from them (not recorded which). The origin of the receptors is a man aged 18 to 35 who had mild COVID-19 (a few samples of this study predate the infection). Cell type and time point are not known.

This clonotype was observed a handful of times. DNA of the CDR3: TGTGCCAGCAGCTTACTCCCAGCGGGTACCCAGTACTTC. Its protein is CASSLLPAGTQYF. The chain links TRBV7-2 to TRBJ2-5; perhaps TRBD2 as D (6 bases). The V and J ends lost 2 bases and 8 bases respectively, with 12 bases between them. CDR1 and CDR2 from the germline V gene are SGHTA and FQGNSA. The CDR3 is 13 amino acids.

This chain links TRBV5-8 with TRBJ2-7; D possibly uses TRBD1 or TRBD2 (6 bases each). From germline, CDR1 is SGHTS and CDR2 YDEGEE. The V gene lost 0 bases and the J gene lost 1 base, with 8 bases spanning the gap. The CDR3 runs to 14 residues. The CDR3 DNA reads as TGTGCCAGCAGCTTGGCGGGGGCTTCCTACGAGCAGTACTTC. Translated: CASSLAGASYEQYF.

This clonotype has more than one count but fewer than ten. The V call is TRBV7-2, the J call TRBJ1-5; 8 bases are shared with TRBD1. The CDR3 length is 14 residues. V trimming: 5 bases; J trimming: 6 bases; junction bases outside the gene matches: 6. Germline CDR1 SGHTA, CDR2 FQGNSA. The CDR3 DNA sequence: TGTGCCAGCAGCCCCACAGGGGGGAGTCAGCCCCAGCATTTT. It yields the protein CASSPTGGSQPQHF.

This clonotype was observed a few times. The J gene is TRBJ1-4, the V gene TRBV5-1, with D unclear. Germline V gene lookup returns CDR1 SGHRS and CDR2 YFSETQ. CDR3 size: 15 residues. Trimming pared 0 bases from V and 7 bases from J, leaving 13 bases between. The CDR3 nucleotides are TGCGCCAGCAGCTTGGTAGGAAGCCGACTTGAAAAACTGTTTTTT. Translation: CASSLVGSRLEKLFF.

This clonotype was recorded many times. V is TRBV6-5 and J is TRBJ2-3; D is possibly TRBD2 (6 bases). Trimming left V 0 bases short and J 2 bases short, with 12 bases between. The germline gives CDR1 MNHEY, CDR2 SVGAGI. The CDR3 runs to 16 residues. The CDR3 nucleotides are TGTGCCAGCAGTTACTCGGGTGGGGGGTACACAGATACGCAGTATTTT. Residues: CASSYSGGGYTDTQYF.

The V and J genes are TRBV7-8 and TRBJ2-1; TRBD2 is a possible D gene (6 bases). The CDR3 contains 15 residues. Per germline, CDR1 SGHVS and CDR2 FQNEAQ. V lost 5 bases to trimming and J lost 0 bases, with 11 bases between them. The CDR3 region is CASSRRGSSYNEQFF. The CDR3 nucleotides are TGTGCCAGCAGCCGACGGGGGAGCTCCTACAATGAGCAGTTCTTC.

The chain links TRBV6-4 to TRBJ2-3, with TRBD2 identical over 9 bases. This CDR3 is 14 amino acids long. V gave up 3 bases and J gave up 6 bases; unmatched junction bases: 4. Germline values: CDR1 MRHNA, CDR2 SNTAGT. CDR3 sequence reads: CASSDQGLADTQYF. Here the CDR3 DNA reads TGTGCCAGCAGTGATCAGGGACTAGCTGATACGCAGTATTTT.

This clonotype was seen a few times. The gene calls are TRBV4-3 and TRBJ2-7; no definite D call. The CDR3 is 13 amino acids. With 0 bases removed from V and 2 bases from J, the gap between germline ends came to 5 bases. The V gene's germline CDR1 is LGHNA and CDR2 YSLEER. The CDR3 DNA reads TGCGCCAGCAGCCAAGATCTCCCCTACGAGCAGTACTTC. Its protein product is CASSQDLPYEQYF.

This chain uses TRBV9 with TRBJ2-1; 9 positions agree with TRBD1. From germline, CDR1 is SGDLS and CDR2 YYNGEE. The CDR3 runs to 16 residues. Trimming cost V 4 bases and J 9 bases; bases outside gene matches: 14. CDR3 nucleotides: TGTGCCAGCAGCCCCGGGACAGGGATGGGGGCGGGTGAGCAGTTCTTC. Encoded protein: CASSPGTGMGAGEQFF.

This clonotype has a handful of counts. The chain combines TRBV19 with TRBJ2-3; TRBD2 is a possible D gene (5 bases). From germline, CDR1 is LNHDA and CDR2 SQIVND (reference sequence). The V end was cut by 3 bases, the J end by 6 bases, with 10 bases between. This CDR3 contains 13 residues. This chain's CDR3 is CASSIWSGDTQYF. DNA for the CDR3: TGTGCCAGTAGTATCTGGTCGGGGGATACGCAGTATTTT.

CDR3 sequence: CATRRGTGENTEAFF. CDR3 sequence (DNA): TGTGCCACCCGGAGGGGGACAGGGGAGAACACTGAAGCTTTCTTT. The chain couples TRBV7-8 to TRBJ1-1; 10 bases are a match to TRBD1. V gave up 10 bases and J gave up 1 base; unmatched junction bases: 9. Per germline, CDR1 SGHVS and CDR2 FQNEAQ. The CDR3 is made up of 15 amino acids.

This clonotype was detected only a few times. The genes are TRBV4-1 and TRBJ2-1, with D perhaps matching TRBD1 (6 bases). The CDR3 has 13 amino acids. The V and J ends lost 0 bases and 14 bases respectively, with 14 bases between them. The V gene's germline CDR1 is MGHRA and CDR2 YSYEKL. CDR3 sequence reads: CASSQDRGRGEFF. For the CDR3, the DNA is TGCGCCAGCAGCCAAGATCGCGGCAGGGGAGAGTTCTTC.

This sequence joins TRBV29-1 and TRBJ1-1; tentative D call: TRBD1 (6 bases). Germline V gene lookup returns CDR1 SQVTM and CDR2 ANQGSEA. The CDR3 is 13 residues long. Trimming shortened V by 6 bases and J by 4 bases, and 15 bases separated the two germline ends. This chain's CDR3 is CSVARGEGTEAFF. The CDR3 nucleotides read TGCAGCGTGGCCAGGGGAGAAGGCACTGAAGCTTTCTTT.

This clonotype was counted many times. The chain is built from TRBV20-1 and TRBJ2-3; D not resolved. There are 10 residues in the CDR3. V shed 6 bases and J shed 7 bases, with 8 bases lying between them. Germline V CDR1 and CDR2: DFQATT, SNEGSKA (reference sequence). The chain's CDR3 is CSALSYTQYF. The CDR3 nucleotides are TGCAGTGCCCTCAGCTATACGCAGTATTTT.

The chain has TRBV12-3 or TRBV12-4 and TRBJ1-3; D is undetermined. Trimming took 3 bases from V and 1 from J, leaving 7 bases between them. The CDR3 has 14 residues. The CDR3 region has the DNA TGTGCCAGCAGTTTTTCGGGGTCTGGAAACACCATATATTTT. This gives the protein CASSFSGSGNTIYF.

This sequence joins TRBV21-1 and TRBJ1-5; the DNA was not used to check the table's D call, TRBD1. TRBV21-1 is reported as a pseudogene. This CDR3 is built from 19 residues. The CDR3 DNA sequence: TGTGCCAGCAGCAAAAGGGAGTGGGAGCGTGGGAAGGGGGCTCAGCCCCAGCATTTT. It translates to CASSKREWERGKGAQPQHF.

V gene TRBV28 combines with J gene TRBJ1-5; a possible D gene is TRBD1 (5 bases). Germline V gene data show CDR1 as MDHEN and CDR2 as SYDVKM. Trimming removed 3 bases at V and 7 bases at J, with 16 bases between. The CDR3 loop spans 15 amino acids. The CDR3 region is CASSLPGGFVQPQHF. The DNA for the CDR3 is TGTGCCAGCAGTTTGCCCGGGGGTTTCGTCCAGCCCCAGCATTTT.